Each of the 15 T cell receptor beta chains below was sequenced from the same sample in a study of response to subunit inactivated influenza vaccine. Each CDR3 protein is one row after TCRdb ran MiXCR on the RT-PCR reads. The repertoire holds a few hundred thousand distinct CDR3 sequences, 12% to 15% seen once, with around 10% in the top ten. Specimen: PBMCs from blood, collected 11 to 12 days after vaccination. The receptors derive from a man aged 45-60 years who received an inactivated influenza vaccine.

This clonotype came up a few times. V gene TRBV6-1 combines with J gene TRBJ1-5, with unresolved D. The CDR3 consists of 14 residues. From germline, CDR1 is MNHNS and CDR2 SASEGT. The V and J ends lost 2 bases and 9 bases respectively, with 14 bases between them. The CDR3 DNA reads TGTGCCAGCAGTGAAACTGGCAGGTCGAGGCCCCAGCATTTT. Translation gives CASSETGRSRPQHF.

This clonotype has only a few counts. CDR3 residues: CSARVQGWGYTF. DNA for the CDR3: TGCAGTGCTAGAGTCCAGGGTTGGGGCTACACCTTC. The V call is TRBV20-1, the J call TRBJ1-2; D perhaps matches TRBD1 (5 bases). Germline assignment: CDR1 DFQATT and CDR2 SNEGSKA (reference sequence). CDR3 length: 12 amino acids. Trimming took off 1 base at V and 8 bases at J, with 11 bases between the two ends.

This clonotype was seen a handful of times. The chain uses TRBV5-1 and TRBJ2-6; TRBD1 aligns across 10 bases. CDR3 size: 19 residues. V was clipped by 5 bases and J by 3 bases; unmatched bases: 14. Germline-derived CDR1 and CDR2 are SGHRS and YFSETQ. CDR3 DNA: TGCGCCAGCAGACCTCCGGGGGGACAGGGGTTTTTTGGGGCCAACGTCCTGACTTTC. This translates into CASRPPGGQGFFGANVLTF.

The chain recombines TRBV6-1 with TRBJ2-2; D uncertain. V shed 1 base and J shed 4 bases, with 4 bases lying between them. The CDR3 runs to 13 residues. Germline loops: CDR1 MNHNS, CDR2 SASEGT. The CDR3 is CASSEVVTGELFF. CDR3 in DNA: TGTGCCAGCAGTGAAGTTGTCACCGGGGAGCTGTTTTTT.

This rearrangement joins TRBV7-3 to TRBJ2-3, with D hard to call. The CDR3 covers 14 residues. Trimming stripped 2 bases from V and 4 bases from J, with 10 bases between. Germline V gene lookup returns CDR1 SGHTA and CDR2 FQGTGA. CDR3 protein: CASSLSPGADTQYF. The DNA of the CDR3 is TGTGCCAGCAGCTTATCACCTGGGGCAGATACGCAGTATTTT.

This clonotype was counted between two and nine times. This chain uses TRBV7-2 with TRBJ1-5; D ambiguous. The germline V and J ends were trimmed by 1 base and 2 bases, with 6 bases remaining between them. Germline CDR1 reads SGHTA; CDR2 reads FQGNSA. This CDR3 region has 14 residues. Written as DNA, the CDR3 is TGTGCCAGCAGCTTAGACTGGGGCAATCAGCCCCAGCATTTT. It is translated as CASSLDWGNQPQHF.

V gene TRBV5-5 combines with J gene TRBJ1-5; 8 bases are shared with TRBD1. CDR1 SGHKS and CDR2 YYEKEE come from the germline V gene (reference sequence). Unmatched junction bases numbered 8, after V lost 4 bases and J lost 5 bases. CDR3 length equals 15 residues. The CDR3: CASSITGTGDQPQHF. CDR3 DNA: TGTGCCAGCAGCATAACCGGGACAGGAGATCAGCCCCAGCATTTT.

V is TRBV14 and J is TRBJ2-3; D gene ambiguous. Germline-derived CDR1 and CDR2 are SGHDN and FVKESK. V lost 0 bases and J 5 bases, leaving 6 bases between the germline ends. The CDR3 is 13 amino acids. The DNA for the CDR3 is TGTGCCAGCAGCCAAGAATTGTTAGATACGCAGTATTTT. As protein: CASSQELLDTQYF.

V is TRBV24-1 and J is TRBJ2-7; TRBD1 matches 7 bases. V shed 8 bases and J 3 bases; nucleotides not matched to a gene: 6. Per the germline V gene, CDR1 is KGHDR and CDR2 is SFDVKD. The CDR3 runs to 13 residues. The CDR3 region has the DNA TGTGCCACCACCAGAACAGGGGTCTACGAGCAGTACTTC. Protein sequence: CATTRTGVYEQYF.

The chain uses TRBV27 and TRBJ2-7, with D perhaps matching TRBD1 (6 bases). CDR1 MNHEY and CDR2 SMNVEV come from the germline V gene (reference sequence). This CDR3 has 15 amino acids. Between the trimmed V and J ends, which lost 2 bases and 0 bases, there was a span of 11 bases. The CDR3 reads CASSLKGGSSYEQYF. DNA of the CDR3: TGTGCCAGCAGTTTAAAAGGGGGTAGCTCCTACGAGCAGTACTTC.

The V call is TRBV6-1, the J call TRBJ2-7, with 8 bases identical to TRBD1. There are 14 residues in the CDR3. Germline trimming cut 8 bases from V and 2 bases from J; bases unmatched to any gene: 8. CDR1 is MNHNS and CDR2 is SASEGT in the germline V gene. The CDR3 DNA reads TGTGCCAGCGGCGAACCAGGGGGCACCTACGAGCAGTACTTC. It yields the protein CASGEPGGTYEQYF.

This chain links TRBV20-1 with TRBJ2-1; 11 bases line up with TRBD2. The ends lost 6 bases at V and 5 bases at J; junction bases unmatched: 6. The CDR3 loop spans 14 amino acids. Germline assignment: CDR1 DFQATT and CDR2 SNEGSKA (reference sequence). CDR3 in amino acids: CSASRLAGNNEQFF. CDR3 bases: TGCAGTGCCTCTCGACTAGCGGGGAACAATGAGCAGTTCTTC.

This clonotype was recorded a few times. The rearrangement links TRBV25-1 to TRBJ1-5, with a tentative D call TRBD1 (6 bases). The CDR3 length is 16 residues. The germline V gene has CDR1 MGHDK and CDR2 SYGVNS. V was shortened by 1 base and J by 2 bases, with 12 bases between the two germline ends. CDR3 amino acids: CASSESGVWGNQPQHF. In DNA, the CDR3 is TGTGCCAGCAGTGAATCAGGGGTTTGGGGCAATCAGCCCCAGCATTTT.

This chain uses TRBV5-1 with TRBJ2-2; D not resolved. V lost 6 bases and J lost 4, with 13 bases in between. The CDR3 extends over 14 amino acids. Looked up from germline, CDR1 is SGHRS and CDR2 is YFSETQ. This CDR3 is CASTSPPFTGELFF. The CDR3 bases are TGCGCCAGCACCTCCCCCCCTTTCACCGGGGAGCTGTTTTTT.

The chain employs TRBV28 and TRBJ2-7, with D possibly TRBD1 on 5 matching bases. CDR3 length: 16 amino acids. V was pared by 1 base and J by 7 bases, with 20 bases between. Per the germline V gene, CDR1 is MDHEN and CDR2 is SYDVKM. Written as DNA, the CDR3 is TGTGCCAGCAGTTTATTTTCAGGGATCAGCTCGTTTGAGCAGTACTTC. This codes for CASSLFSGISSFEQYF.